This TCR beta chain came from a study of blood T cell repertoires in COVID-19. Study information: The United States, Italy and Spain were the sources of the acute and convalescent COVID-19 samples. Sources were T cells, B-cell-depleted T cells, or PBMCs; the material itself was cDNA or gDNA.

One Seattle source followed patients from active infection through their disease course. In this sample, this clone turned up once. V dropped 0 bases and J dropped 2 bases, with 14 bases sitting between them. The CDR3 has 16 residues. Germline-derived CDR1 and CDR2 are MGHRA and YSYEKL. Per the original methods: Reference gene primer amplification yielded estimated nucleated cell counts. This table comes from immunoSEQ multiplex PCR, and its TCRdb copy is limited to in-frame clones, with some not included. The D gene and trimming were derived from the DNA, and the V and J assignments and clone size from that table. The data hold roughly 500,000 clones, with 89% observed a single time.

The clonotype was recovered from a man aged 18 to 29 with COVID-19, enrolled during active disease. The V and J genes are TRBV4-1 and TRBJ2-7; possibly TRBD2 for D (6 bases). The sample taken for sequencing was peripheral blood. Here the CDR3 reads CASSQEAGSRTYEQYF. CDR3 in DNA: TGCGCCAGCAGCCAAGAAGCGGGCAGTCGAACCTACGAGCAGTACTTC.